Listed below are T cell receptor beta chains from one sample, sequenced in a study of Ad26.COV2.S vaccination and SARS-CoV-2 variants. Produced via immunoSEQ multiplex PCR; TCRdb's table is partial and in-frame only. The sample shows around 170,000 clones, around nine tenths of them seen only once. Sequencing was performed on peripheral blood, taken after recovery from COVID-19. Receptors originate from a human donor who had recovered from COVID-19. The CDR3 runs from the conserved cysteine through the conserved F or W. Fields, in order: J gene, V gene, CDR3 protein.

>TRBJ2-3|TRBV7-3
CARLAASDTQYF
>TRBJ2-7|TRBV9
CASSTPGSYEQYF
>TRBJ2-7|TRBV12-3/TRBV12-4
CASNLGQGEQYF
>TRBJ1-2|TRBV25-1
CASSEGVNYGYTF
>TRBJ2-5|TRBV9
CASSVAPGQAQETQYF
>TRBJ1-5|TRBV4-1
CASSHFEAGPSNQPQHF
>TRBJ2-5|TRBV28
CASSLGSSGSQETQYF
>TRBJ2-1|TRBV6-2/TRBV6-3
CASSYAAQGSYNEQFF
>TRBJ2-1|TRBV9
CASGLAGVTANEQFF
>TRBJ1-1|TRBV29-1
CSVSGAATEAFF
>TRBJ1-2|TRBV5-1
CASSSGTGVLNYGYTF
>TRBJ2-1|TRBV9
CASSFGLAGGHEQFF
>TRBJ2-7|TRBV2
CASSERTGAYYEQYF
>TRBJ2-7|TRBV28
CASSPGQTYEQYF
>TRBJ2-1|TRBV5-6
CASSWRTEGRNNEQFF
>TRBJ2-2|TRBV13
CATPGGGNTGELFF
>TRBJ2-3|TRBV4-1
CASSQLGSADTQYF
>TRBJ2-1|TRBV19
CASSRAWHNEQFF
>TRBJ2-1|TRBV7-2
CASSLWASGSHEQFF